Sequencing of this T cell receptor (beta chain) was carried out in a study of blood T cell repertoires in COVID-19. Whole-study context: Collection of acute and convalescent COVID-19 samples took place in the United States, Italy and Spain.

Unmatched junction bases numbered 4, after V lost 6 bases and J lost 2 bases. Germline CDR1 reads SNHLY; CDR2 reads FYNNEI. The CDR3 is made up of 15 amino acids. This clone was seen just once. Under the authors' procedure: Quantification of nucleated cells was approximated via reference gene primer amplification. Generated by immunoSEQ multiplex PCR, the TCRdb table keeps only in-frame clones and is missing some. V and J calls plus clone size are reproduced from that table; the DNA served to infer D and trimming. The sample has 140,000 to 150,000 clones, about 80% seen once. V usage is TRBV2 and J usage is TRBJ2-3, with TRBD2 matching over 11 bases. The TCR originated in a man aged 65-85 years who had recovered from COVID-19. Input material: peripheral blood. This chain's CDR3 is CASSLGLADTDTQYF. The CDR3 bases are TGTGCCAGCAGCCTGGGACTAGCGGACACAGATACGCAGTATTTT.